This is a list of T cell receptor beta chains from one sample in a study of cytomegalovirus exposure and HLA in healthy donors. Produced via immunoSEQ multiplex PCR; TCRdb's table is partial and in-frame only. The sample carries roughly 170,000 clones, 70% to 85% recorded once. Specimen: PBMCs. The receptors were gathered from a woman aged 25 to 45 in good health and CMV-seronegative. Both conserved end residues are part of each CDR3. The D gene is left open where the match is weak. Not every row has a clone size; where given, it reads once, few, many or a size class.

TGCGCCAGCAGCTTAATGACAGGGTTGAACACTGAAGCTTTCTTT CASSLMTGLNTEAFF TRBJ1-1 TRBV5-1 . TRBD1
TGCTGCGGTTACTCCTACAATGAGCAGTTCTTC CCGYSYNEQFF TRBJ2-1 TRBV29-1 . .
TGTGCCAGCAGCTCCTTATTCTCGGGGGCCAACGTCCTGACTTTC CASSSLFSGANVLTF TRBJ2-6 TRBV7-9 . .
TGTGCCTGGAGGGCGGGAGCGGGACGGACAGATACGCAGTATTTT CAWRAGAGRTDTQYF TRBJ2-3 TRBV30 . TRBD2
TGTGCCAGCAGCCCAGGGAGGGCAGGGGATGAAAAACTGTTTTTT CASSPGRAGDEKLFF TRBJ1-4 TRBV5-5 few .
TGCGCCAGCAGTGAGTCTTCCCCAGGGAAGGAAAAACTGTTTTTT CASSESSPGKEKLFF TRBJ1-4 TRBV10-2 . .
TGTGCCAGCAGCTTAAGATCAGGGATGCTCGGGGAAAAACTGTTTTTT CASSLRSGMLGEKLFF TRBJ1-4 TRBV7-9 . .
TGTGCCAGCAGCCCCGTGGACAGGCCCCAAGAGACCCAGTACTTC CASSPVDRPQETQYF TRBJ2-5 TRBV6-5 . TRBD1
TGTGCCAGCTCTCCTACCCGGGGAGAAGGAAACACCATATATTTT CASSPTRGEGNTIYF TRBJ1-3 TRBV18 . .
TGTGCCAGCTCACCGACAGACGGACGTACCGGCTATGGCTACACCTTC CASSPTDGRTGYGYTF TRBJ1-2 TRBV18 . .
TGTGCCAGCAGCCGGGACAGGCTCTCTGGAAACACCATATATTTT CASSRDRLSGNTIYF TRBJ1-3 TRBV13 . TRBD1
TGTGCCAGCAGCTACTACACCGGGGAGCTGTTTTTT CASSYYTGELFF TRBJ2-2 TRBV7-2 . .
TGTGCCAGCTCAAGGGGGGGTACTGAAGCTTTCTTT CASSRGGTEAFF TRBJ1-1 TRBV6-5 . .
TGCGCCAGCAGCGGCGGACTAGCGGGAGATGAGCAGTTCTTC CASSGGLAGDEQFF TRBJ2-1 TRBV5-1 . TRBD2
TGCGCCAGCAGCTCGGAGACAGGGACAAACGAAAAACTGTTTTTT CASSSETGTNEKLFF TRBJ1-4 TRBV5-1 . TRBD1
TGTGCCAGTAGTATAAAGGGCCAGGGGAGTCGTGAAGCTTTCTTT CASSIKGQGSREAFF TRBJ1-1 TRBV19 . .
TGTGCCAGCAGCGAGCCGGGATCCTTCTCTGGAAACACCATATATTTT CASSEPGSFSGNTIYF TRBJ1-3 TRBV9 once .
TGTGCCAGCAGCTTAGGACTAGCGGGTTCCAACAAGCAGTTCTTC CASSLGLAGSNKQFF TRBJ2-1 TRBV7-3 . TRBD2